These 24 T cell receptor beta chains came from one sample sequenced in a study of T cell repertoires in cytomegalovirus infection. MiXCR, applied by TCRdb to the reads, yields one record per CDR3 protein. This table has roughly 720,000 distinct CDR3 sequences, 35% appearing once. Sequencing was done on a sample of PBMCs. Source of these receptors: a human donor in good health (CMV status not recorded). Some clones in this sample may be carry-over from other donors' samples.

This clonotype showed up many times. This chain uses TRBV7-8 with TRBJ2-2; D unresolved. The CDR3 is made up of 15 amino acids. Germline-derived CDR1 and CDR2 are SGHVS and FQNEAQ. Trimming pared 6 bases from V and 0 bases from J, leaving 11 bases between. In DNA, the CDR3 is TGTGCCAGCAGACCGACGGGCCCGAACACCGGGGAGCTGTTTTTT. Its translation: CASRPTGPNTGELFF. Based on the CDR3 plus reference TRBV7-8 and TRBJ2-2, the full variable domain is GAGVSQSPRYKVAKRGQDVALRCDPISGHVSLFWYQQALGQGPEFLTYFQNEAQLDKSGLPSDRFFAERPEGSVSTLKIQRTQQEDSAVYLCASRPTGPNTGELFFGEGSRLTVL.

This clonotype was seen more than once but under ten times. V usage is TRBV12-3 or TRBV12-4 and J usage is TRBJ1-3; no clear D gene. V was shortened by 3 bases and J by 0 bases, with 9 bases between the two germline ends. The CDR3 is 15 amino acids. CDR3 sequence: CASSFMSVSGNTIYF. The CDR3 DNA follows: TGTGCCAGCAGTTTTATGTCAGTCTCTGGAAACACCATATATTTT.

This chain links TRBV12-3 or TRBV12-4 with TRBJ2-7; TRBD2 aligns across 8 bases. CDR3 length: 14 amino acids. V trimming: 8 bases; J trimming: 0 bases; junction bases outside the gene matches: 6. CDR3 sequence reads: CASCTGGSSYEQYF. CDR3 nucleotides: TGTGCCAGCTGCACGGGGGGGAGCTCCTACGAGCAGTACTTC.

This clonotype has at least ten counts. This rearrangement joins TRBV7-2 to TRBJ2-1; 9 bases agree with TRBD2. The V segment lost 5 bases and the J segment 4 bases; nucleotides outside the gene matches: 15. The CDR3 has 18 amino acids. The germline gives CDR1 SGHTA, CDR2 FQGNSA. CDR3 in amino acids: CASSRGGASGISYNEQFF. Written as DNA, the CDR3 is TGTGCCAGCAGCAGGGGGGGGGCTAGCGGGATTTCTTACAATGAGCAGTTCTTC.

The CDR3 sequence: CATGTGDNEQFF. The CDR3 DNA follows: TGTGCCACAGGGACAGGGGACAATGAGCAGTTCTTC. J is TRBJ2-1 and V is TRBV10-3; 10 bases line up with TRBD1. J was trimmed by 5 bases and V by 10 bases; bases with no gene match: 2. Germline CDR1 ENHRY, CDR2 SYGVKD. The CDR3 totals 12 residues.

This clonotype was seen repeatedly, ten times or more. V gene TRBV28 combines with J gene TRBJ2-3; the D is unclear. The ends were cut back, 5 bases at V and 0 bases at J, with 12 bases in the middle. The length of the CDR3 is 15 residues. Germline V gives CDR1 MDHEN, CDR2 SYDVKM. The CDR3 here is CASSVMGISTDTQYF. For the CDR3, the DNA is TGTGCCAGCAGTGTCATGGGAATCAGCACAGATACGCAGTATTTT.

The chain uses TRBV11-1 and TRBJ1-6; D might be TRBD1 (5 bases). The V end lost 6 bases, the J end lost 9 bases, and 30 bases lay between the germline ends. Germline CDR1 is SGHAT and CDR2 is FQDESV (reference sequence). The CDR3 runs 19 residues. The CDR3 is CASSSKRNFGTSGGSPLHF. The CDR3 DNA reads TGTGCCAGCAGTTCAAAAAGGAACTTCGGGACGTCGGGGGGTTCACCCCTCCACTTT.

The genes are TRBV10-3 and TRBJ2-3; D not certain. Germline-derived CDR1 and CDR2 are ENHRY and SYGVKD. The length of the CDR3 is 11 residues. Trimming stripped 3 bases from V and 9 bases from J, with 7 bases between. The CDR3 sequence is CAISDPATQYF. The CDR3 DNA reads TGTGCCATCAGTGACCCCGCGACGCAGTATTTT.

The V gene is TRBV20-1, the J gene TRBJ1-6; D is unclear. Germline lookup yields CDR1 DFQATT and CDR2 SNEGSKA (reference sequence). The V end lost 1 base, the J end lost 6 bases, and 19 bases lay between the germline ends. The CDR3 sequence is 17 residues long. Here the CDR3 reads CSARGNGPESFNSPLHF. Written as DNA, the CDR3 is TGCAGTGCTAGAGGAAACGGGCCGGAAAGTTTTAATTCACCCCTCCACTTT.

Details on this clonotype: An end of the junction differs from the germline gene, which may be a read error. CDR3 amino acids: CASSMKGSLYNSPLPF. The CDR3 nucleotides read TGTGCCAGCAGTATGAAGGGGAGTCTTTATAATTCACCCCTCCCCTTT. The chain carries TRBV12-3 or TRBV12-4 and TRBJ1-6; possible D gene TRBD1, 5 bases. The CDR3 sequence is 16 residues long.

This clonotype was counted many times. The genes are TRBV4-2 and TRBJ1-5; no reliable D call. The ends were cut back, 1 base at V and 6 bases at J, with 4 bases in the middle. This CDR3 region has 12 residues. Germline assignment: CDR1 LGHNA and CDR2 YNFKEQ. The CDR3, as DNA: TGTGCCAGCAGCCAAGTGGGTCAGCCCCAGCATTTT. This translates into CASSQVGQPQHF.

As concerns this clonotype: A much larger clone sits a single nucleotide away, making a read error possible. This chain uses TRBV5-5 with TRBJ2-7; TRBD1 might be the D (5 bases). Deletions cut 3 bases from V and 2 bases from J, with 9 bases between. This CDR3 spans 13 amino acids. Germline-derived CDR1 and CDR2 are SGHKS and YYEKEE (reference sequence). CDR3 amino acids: CASSSGHTYEQYF. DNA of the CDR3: TGTGCCAGCAGCTCCGGACACACCTACGAGCAGTACTTC. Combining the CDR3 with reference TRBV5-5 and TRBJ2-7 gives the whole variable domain DAGVTQSPTHLIKTRGQQVTLRCSPISGHKSVSWYQQVLGQGPQFIFQYYEKEERGRGNFPDRFSARQFPNYSSELNVNALLLGDSALYLCASSSGHTYEQYFGPGTRLTVT.

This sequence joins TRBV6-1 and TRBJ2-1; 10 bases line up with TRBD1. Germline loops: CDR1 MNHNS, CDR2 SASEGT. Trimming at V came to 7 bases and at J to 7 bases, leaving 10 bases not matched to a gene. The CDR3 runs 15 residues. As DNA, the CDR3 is TGTGCCAGCACCGAGGGGGGACAGGGGAAGAATGAGCAGTTCTTC. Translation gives CASTEGGQGKNEQFF.

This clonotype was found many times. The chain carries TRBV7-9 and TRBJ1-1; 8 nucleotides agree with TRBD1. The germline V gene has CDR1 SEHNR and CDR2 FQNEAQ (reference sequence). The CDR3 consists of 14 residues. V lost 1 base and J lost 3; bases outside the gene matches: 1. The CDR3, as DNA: TGTGCCAGCAGCTTAGACAGGGGGGACACTGAAGCTTTCTTT. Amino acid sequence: CASSLDRGDTEAFF.

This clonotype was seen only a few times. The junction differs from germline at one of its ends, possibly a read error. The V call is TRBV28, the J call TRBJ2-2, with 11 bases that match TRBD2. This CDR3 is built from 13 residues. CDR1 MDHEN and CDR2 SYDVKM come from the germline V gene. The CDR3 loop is CTSGRIDTGELFF. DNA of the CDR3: TGCACTAGCGGGAGAATTGACACCGGGGAGCTGTTTTTT.

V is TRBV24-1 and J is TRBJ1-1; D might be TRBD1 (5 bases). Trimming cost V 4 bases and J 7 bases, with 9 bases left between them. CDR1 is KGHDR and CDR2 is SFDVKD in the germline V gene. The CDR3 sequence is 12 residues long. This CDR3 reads CATSDPDSEAFF. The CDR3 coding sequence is TGTGCCACCAGTGACCCCGACAGTGAAGCTTTCTTT.

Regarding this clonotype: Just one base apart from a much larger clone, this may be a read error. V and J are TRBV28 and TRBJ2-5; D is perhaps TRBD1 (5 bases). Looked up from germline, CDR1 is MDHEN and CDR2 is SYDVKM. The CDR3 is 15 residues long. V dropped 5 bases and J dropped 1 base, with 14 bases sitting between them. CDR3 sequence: CASSRHRSPQETQYF. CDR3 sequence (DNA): TGTGCCAGCAGTCGGCACAGGAGTCCCCAAGAGACCCAGTACTTC.

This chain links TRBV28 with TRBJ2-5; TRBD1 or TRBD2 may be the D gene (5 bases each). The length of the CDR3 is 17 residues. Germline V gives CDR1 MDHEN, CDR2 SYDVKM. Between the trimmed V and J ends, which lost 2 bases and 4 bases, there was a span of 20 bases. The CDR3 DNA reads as TGTGCCAGCAGTTTAAGGGCGTTGAGGGGACGAGGAGAGACCCAGTACTTC. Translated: CASSLRALRGRGETQYF.

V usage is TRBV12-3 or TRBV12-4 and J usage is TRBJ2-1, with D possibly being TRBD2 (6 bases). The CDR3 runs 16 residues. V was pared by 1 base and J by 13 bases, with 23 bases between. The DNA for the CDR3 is TGTGCCAGCAGTTTAGGAAGGATTTTGGACGGGGGAGACCAGTTCTTC. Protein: CASSLGRILDGGDQFF.

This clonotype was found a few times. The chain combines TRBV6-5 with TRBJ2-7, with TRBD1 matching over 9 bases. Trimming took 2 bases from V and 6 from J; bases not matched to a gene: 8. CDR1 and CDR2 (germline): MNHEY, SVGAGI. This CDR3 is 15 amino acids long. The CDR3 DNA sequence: TGTGCCAGCAGTTACGCCGGGACAGGGAACTCCGAGCAGTACTTC. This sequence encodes CASSYAGTGNSEQYF.

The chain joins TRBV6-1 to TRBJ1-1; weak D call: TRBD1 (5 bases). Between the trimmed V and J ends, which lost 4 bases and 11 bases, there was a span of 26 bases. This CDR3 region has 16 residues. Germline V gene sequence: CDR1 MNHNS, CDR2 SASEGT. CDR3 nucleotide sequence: TGTGCCAGCAGTGTACCGAGGGGAGGTGGGAACACGGATGCTTTCTTT. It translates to CASSVPRGGGNTDAFF.

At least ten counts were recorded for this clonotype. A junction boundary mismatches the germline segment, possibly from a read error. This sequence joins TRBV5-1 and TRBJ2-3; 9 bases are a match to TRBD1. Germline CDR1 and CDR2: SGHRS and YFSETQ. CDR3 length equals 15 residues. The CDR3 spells CASSLGQGGTDTQYF. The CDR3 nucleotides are TGTGCCAGCAGCTTGGGACAGGGTGGCACAGATACGCAGTATTTT.

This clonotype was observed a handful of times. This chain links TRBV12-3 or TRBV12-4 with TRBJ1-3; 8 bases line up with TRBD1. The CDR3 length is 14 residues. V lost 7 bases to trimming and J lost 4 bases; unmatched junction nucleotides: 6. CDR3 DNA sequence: TGTGCCAGCAACTACAGGGGGGGAGGAAACACCATATATTTT. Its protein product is CASNYRGGGNTIYF.

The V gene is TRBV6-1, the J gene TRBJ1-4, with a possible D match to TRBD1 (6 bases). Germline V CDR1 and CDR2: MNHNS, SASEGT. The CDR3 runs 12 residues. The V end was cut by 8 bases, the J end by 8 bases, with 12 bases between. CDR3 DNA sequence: TGTGCCAGCCGGGACAACACCGAAAAACTGTTTTTT. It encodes CASRDNTEKLFF.